This passage covers 5 T cell receptor beta chains from one sample sequenced in a study of blood T cell repertoires in COVID-19. The protocol was immunoSEQ multiplex PCR, while the TCRdb copy is restricted to in-frame clones and leaves out a portion. The sample holds roughly 100,000 clones, 70% to 85% seen once. The sequenced material came from peripheral blood. These receptors were obtained from a man between 70 and 80 years old with active or convalescent COVID-19.

J is TRBJ1-1 and V is TRBV19; 7 bases line up with TRBD1. Unmatched junction bases numbered 8, after V lost 4 bases and J lost 0 bases. The CDR3 spans 16 residues. Germline V gives CDR1 LNHDA, CDR2 SQIVND (reference sequence). The CDR3 coding sequence is TGTGCCAGTAGTAGATTACAGGGGACCATGAACACTGAAGCTTTCTTT. Translated: CASSRLQGTMNTEAFF.

The chain joins TRBV5-4 to TRBJ1-2; a possible D gene is TRBD1 (5 bases). Trimming removed 2 bases at V and 5 bases at J, with 22 bases between. Germline V gene sequence: CDR1 SGHNT, CDR2 YYREEE (reference sequence). The CDR3 consists of 17 residues. Written as DNA, the CDR3 is TGTGCCAGCAGCTTAGCTACCCAGGGCAGAGGAATATATGGCTACACCTTC. Its protein product is CASSLATQGRGIYGYTF.

The gene calls are TRBV30 and TRBJ1-5, with a tentative D call TRBD1 (5 bases). Germline V gene lookup returns CDR1 GTSNPN and CDR2 SVGIG (reference sequence). V shed 0 bases and J shed 3 bases, with 15 bases lying between them. The CDR3 is 16 amino acids. The CDR3 nucleotides read TGTGCCTGGAGTGTAAGGGCAGGGTCCCTCAATCAGCCCCAGCATTTT. This encodes CAWSVRAGSLNQPQHF.

V usage is TRBV19 and J usage is TRBJ1-2; TRBD1 aligns across 7 bases. The length of the CDR3 is 14 residues. The V segment lost 4 bases and the J segment 5 bases; nucleotides outside the gene matches: 7. Germline V gene data show CDR1 as LNHDA and CDR2 as SQIVND (reference sequence). The CDR3 DNA reads TGTGCCAGTAGTACCCCTACAGGGGTGTATGGCTACACCTTC. Translation gives CASSTPTGVYGYTF.

V and J are TRBV15 and TRBJ2-6; D ambiguous. V dropped 1 base and J dropped 0 bases, with 4 bases sitting between them. Germline V gives CDR1 LNHNV, CDR2 YYDKDF (reference sequence). This CDR3 contains 15 residues. The CDR3 sequence is CATSRAISGANVLTF. The CDR3 nucleotides are TGTGCCACCAGCAGAGCAATCTCTGGGGCCAACGTCCTGACTTTC.